This T cell receptor beta chain was observed in a study of cytomegalovirus exposure and HLA in healthy donors. TCRdb's table, derived via immunoSEQ multiplex PCR, lists solely in-frame clones and lacks some. This table has 100,000 or so clones, less than 90% appearing once. CDR3 length: 13 residues. Trimming left V 3 bases short and J 0 bases short, with 5 bases between. The germline V gene encodes CDR1 SGHVS and CDR2 FQNEAQ. Sequences were obtained from PBMCs. The sequence came from a man aged 18 to 30 in good health and CMV-seropositive. This sequence joins TRBV7-8 and TRBJ1-1, with no clear D. Written as DNA, the CDR3 is TGTGCCAGCAGCTTCAGGTTGAACACTGAAGCTTTCTTT. Translated: CASSFRLNTEAFF.